These 23 T cell receptor beta chains originate from one sample sequenced in a study of cytomegalovirus exposure and HLA in healthy donors. Vbeta (60) and Jbeta (13) primers were used in the PCR. Assay used: immunoSEQ multiplex PCR; TCRdb lists only in-frame clones, some missing. The sample has tens of thousands of clones; 55% to 70% are singletons. Input material: PBMCs. These TCRs come from a woman in her 50s in good health and CMV-seropositive.

V is TRBV7-9 and J is TRBJ2-1; 10 bases agree with TRBD2. V lost 0 bases and J lost 2; bases outside the gene matches: 1. Germline V gene lookup returns CDR1 SEHNR and CDR2 FQNEAQ (reference sequence). The CDR3 consists of 16 residues. The chain's CDR3 is CASSLALAGAYNEQFF. The CDR3 nucleotides read TGTGCCAGCAGCTTAGCGCTAGCGGGGGCCTACAATGAGCAGTTCTTC.

The chain couples TRBV11-2 to TRBJ2-7; D is unclear. V lost 0 bases to trimming and J lost 0 bases, with 3 bases between them. The CDR3 sequence is 13 residues long. Germline loops: CDR1 SGHAT, CDR2 FQNNGV. This CDR3 reads CASSLESSYEQYF. In nucleotides, the CDR3 is TGTGCCAGCAGCTTAGAGAGCTCCTACGAGCAGTACTTC.

The V gene is TRBV5-6, the J gene TRBJ2-2; 10 nucleotides match TRBD1. Germline V gene lookup returns CDR1 SGHDT and CDR2 YYEEEE. After removal of 7 bases from V and 4 bases from J, the junction contained 4 bases not matched to a gene. The CDR3 runs 14 residues. DNA for the CDR3: TGTGCCAGCTCCTGGACAGGGGGCACCGGGGAGCTGTTTTTT. Translating it yields CASSWTGGTGELFF.

In nucleotides, the CDR3 is TGTGCCAGCAGTGAGGCCAGGGGGATTTTGGGCGAGCAGTACTTC. It yields the protein CASSEARGILGEQYF. V and J are TRBV2 and TRBJ2-7; 7 bases are a match to TRBD1. Germline V gene data show CDR1 as SNHLY and CDR2 as FYNNEI. J gave up 6 bases and V 3 bases, and 11 bases lay outside the gene matches. This CDR3 contains 15 residues.

The chain combines TRBV19 with TRBJ1-5; no reliable D call. The germline gives CDR1 LNHDA, CDR2 SQIVND (reference sequence). Trimming shortened V by 3 bases and J by 0 bases, and 6 bases separated the two germline ends. This CDR3 is built from 14 residues. The CDR3 nucleotides are TGTGCCAGTAGTATCCCGGTTAGCAATCAGCCCCAGCATTTT. Its protein is CASSIPVSNQPQHF. The entire variable domain, with the rest obtained from reference TRBV19 and TRBJ1-5, is as follows: DGGITQSPKYLFRKEGQNVTLSCEQNLNHDAMYWYRQDPGQGLRLIYYSQIVNDFQKGDIAEGYSVSREKKESFPLTVTSAQKNPTAFYLCASSIPVSNQPQHFGDGTRLSIL.

The chain employs TRBV5-1 and TRBJ2-3, with TRBD2 matching 15 bases. The CDR3 has 18 residues. The J segment lost 1 base and the V segment lost 4 bases, leaving 7 bases of the junction unmatched. Germline V gene lookup returns CDR1 SGHRS and CDR2 YFSETQ. CDR3 DNA sequence: TGCGCCAGCAGCCGGACTAGCGGGGGGGGTCGCGGCACAGATACGCAGTATTTT. Residues: CASSRTSGGGRGTDTQYF. Full variable domain (rest looked up from reference TRBV5-1 and TRBJ2-3): KAGVTQTPRYLIKTRGQQVTLSCSPISGHRSVSWYQQTPGQGLQFLFEYFSETQRNKGNFPGRFSGRQFSNSRSEMNVSTLELGDSALYLCASSRTSGGGRGTDTQYFGPGTRLTVL.

CDR3 residues: CASSLPGQKEEKLFF. In DNA, the CDR3 is TGTGCCAGCAGCTTGCCCGGACAGAAGGAAGAAAAACTGTTTTTT. V usage is TRBV5-6 and J usage is TRBJ1-4; maybe TRBD1 (6 bases). This CDR3 is built from 15 residues. Germline CDR1 and CDR2: SGHDT and YYEEEE. Trimming cost V 1 base and J 8 bases, with 15 bases left between them.

CDR3: CASSLPGGQETQYF. CDR3 nucleotides: TGCGCCAGCAGCTTACCGGGGGGCCAAGAGACCCAGTACTTC. The chain recombines TRBV5-1 with TRBJ2-5, with 7 bases aligning to TRBD2. CDR3 length: 14 residues. V lost 2 bases, J lost 1 base, and 2 bases stayed unmatched. Looked up from germline, CDR1 is SGHRS and CDR2 is YFSETQ.

This clone appeared once. The chain combines TRBV19 with TRBJ1-5; a possible D gene is TRBD1 (5 bases). The CDR3 spans 15 residues. The V gene's germline CDR1 is LNHDA and CDR2 SQIVND (reference sequence). Trimming took off 4 bases at V and 0 bases at J, with 10 bases between the two ends. CDR3 coding DNA: TGTGCCAGTAGTACCGGACAATATAGCAATCAGCCCCAGCATTTT. Protein: CASSTGQYSNQPQHF.

The rearrangement links TRBV7-2 to TRBJ1-2; 10 bases line up with TRBD1. The germline CDR1 and CDR2 sequences are SGHTA and FQGNSA. Trimming at V came to 3 bases and at J to 3 bases, leaving 4 bases not matched to a gene. This CDR3 has 15 residues. The CDR3 loop reads CASSFRTGGHYGYTF. DNA for the CDR3: TGTGCCAGCAGCTTCCGGACAGGGGGTCACTATGGCTACACCTTC. The whole variable domain, filled in from reference TRBV7-2 and TRBJ1-2, reads GAGVSQSPSNKVTEKGKDVELRCDPISGHTALYWYRQSLGQGLEFLIYFQGNSAPDKSGLPSDRFSAERTGGSVSTLTIQRTQQEDSAVYLCASSFRTGGHYGYTFGSGTRLTVV.

This chain joins TRBV28 and TRBJ1-5, with a possible D match to TRBD1 (6 bases). The V and J ends lost 6 bases and 0 bases respectively, with 12 bases between them. CDR3 length: 15 residues. Germline CDR1 reads MDHEN; CDR2 reads SYDVKM. In nucleotides, the CDR3 is TGTGCCAGCAGCGGGGACAACTATAGCAATCAGCCCCAGCATTTT. It yields the protein CASSGDNYSNQPQHF.

The chain recombines TRBV4-1 with TRBJ2-1, with TRBD2 matching 9 bases. The CDR3 runs 15 residues. CDR1 is MGHRA, CDR2 YSYEKL, per germline. V lost 0 bases, J lost 4 bases, and 1 base stayed unmatched. The CDR3 DNA reads as TGCGCCAGCAGCCAAGAGACTAGCGGATACAATGAGCAGTTCTTC. Protein: CASSQETSGYNEQFF.

The rearrangement links TRBV6-5 to TRBJ1-2, with D maybe TRBD1 (6 bases). Trimming left V 2 bases short and J 9 bases short, with 16 bases between. The CDR3 spans 14 residues. Germline CDR1 and CDR2: MNHEY and SVGAGI. CDR3 region: CASSYATGPRSYTF. The CDR3 bases are TGTGCCAGCAGTTACGCCACAGGGCCCCGGAGCTACACCTTC.

V is TRBV19 and J is TRBJ1-3, with D possibly matching TRBD1 (5 bases). The CDR3 sequence is 15 residues long. V lost 8 bases, J lost 3 bases, and 17 bases lay in between. The germline CDR1 and CDR2 sequences are LNHDA and SQIVND (reference sequence). DNA of the CDR3: TGTGCCAGTCGCGCCGGGGGGGAAAGTGGAAACACCATATATTTT. It specifies CASRAGGESGNTIYF.

The chain joins TRBV9 to TRBJ1-3, with D hard to call. Germline-derived CDR1 and CDR2 are SGDLS and YYNGEE. V was clipped by 4 bases and J by 0 bases, with 8 bases between them. The CDR3 is 14 amino acids. The CDR3 protein is CASSPRVSGNTIYF. The CDR3, as DNA: TGTGCCAGCAGCCCACGCGTCTCTGGAAACACCATATATTTT.

This clone was observed a handful of times. The rearrangement joins TRBV5-1 to TRBJ1-1; 8 bases agree with TRBD1. V shed 2 bases and J 0 bases; nucleotides not matched to a gene: 3. CDR3 length: 15 residues. Germline V gene data show CDR1 as SGHRS and CDR2 as YFSETQ. The CDR3 is CASSFWTGLNTEAFF. The CDR3 coding sequence is TGCGCCAGCAGCTTCTGGACAGGGCTGAACACTGAAGCTTTCTTT.

The chain has TRBV5-6 and TRBJ1-2; 9 bases agree with TRBD1. V lost 4 bases and J lost 7; bases outside the gene matches: 14. CDR1 is SGHDT and CDR2 is YYEEEE in the germline V gene. This CDR3 has 16 amino acids. The CDR3 region is CASSAGDREWSRGYTF. The CDR3 DNA reads TGTGCCAGCAGCGCGGGGGACAGGGAATGGAGTCGTGGCTACACCTTC.

V and J are TRBV7-7 and TRBJ2-1; 7 bases map to TRBD2. Germline CDR1 and CDR2: SSHAT and FNYEAQ (reference sequence). The CDR3 has 15 residues. With 1 base clipped from V and 7 bases from J, the junction kept 7 bases outside the gene matches. DNA of the CDR3: TGTGCCAGCAGCTTAGAGTTGTCCGGGGGGAATGAGCAGTTCTTC. Its protein product is CASSLELSGGNEQFF.

The chain is built from TRBV27 and TRBJ1-5; D ambiguous. The V and J ends lost 9 bases and 5 bases respectively, with 17 bases between them. Germline V gene data show CDR1 as MNHEY and CDR2 as SMNVEV (reference sequence). This CDR3 spans 14 amino acids. CDR3 region: CARRWRAVYQPQHF. CDR3 DNA sequence: TGTGCCAGACGGTGGAGGGCGGTATATCAGCCCCAGCATTTT.

For this clone: One junction end disagrees with the germline gene, perhaps due to a read error. V gene TRBV29-1 combines with J gene TRBJ1-2, with TRBD1 identical over 10 bases. The CDR3 has 13 amino acids. CDR1 and CDR2 from the germline V gene are SQVTM and ANQGSEA. Here the CDR3 reads CSVEGTGDYGYTF. The CDR3 coding sequence is TGCAGCGTGGAAGGGACAGGGGATTATGGCTACACCTTC.

This clone was recorded a few times. V gene TRBV30 combines with J gene TRBJ2-2, with 7 bases lining up with TRBD1. Germline CDR1 GTSNPN, CDR2 SVGIG (reference sequence). This CDR3 spans 16 amino acids. The V segment lost 4 bases and the J segment 4 bases; nucleotides outside the gene matches: 12. The CDR3 is CAWKNDRVRFTGELFF. CDR3 nucleotide sequence: TGTGCCTGGAAAAACGACAGGGTGAGATTCACCGGGGAGCTGTTTTTT.

This clone showed up just a few times. The CDR3 sequence: CATSSVPGTDEKLFF. The CDR3 DNA reads TGTGCCACCAGCAGCGTACCCGGGACAGATGAAAAACTGTTTTTT. The chain has TRBV15 and TRBJ1-4; TRBD1 agrees at 7 bases. This CDR3 is built from 15 residues. CDR1 is LNHNV and CDR2 is YYDKDF in the germline V gene (reference sequence). With V trimmed by 3 bases and J by 6 bases, 7 bases remained unmatched.

This chain connects TRBV16 to TRBJ1-1; TRBD1 might be the D (6 bases). This CDR3 is built from 15 residues. The V gene lost 4 bases and the J gene lost 1 base, with 13 bases spanning the gap. CDR1 is KGHSY, CDR2 FQNENV, per germline. The chain's CDR3 is CASSLRTGSNTEAFF. CDR3 DNA: TGTGCCAGCAGCCTAAGAACAGGGTCGAACACTGAAGCTTTCTTT.